This T cell receptor beta chain was retrieved from a study of blood T cell repertoires in COVID-19. For the study at large: Donors in the United States, Italy and Spain gave samples during acute or convalescent COVID-19. PBMCs, B-cell-depleted T cells, or T cells were the source of the cDNA or gDNA that made up the material.

Produced via immunoSEQ multiplex PCR; TCRdb's table is partial and in-frame only. The sample has about 390,000 clones, around 87% seen once. The CDR3 length is 12 residues. V was clipped by 2 bases and J by 11 bases, with 9 bases between them. The germline V gene encodes CDR1 SEHNR and CDR2 FQNEAQ (reference sequence). Seattle patients were enrolled while actively infected and followed longitudinally. The sequenced sample was peripheral blood. This TCR was sampled from a woman aged 55-69 years with COVID-19, enrolled during active disease. The V and J genes are TRBV7-9 and TRBJ1-4, with D unclear. CDR3 protein: CASSLPTGKLFF. The CDR3 coding sequence is TGTGCCAGCAGCTTACCGACCGGGAAACTGTTTTTT.